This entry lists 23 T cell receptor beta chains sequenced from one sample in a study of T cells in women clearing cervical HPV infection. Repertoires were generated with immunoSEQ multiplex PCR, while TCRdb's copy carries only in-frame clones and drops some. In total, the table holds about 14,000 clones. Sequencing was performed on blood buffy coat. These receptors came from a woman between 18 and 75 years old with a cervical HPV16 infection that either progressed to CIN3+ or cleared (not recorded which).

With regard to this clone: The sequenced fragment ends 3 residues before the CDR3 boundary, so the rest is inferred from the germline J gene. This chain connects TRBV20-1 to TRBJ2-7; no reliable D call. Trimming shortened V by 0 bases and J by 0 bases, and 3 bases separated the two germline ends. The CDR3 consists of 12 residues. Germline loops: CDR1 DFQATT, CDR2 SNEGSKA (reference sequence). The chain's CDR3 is CSARDSSYEQYF. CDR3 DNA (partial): TGCAGTGCTAGAGACAGCTCCTACGAG.

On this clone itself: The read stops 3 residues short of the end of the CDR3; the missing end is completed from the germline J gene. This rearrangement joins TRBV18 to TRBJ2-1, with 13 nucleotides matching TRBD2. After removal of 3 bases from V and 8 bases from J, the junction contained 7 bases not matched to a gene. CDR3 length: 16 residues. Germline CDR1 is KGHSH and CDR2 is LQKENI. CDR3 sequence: CASSPPGLAGVYEQFF. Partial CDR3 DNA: TGTGCCAGCTCACCTCCCGGACTAGCGGGAGTCTATGAG.

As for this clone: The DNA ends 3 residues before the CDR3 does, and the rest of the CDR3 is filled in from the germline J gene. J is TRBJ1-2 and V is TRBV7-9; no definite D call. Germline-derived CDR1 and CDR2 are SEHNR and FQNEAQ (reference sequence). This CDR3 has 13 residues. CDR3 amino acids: CASIVVTTDTYTF. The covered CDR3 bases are TGTGCCAGCATAGTCGTGACCACAGATACC.

The sequenced CDR3 bases are TGTGCCAGCAGTTCCCTTGGACAGGACGTTAAACAAGAGACC. Protein sequence: CASSSLGQDVKQET. The complete CDR3 reads CASSSLGQDVKQETQYF. The rearrangement uses TRBV28 and TRBJ2-5, with 7 bases aligning to TRBD1. The read finishes 3 residues shy of the CDR3 end, and the germline J gene is used to complete it. The CDR3 runs to 17 residues. The germline V gene encodes CDR1 MDHEN and CDR2 SYDVKM. The junction had 13 bases not matched to a gene; V was cut back by 4 bases and J by 2 bases. The whole variable domain, remainder taken from reference TRBV28 and TRBJ2-5, is DVKVTQSSRYLVKRTGEKVFLECVQDMDHENMFWYRQDPGLGLRLIYFSYDVKMKEKGDIPEGYSVSREKKERFSLILESASTNQTSMYLCASSSLGQDVKQETQYFGPGTRLLVL.

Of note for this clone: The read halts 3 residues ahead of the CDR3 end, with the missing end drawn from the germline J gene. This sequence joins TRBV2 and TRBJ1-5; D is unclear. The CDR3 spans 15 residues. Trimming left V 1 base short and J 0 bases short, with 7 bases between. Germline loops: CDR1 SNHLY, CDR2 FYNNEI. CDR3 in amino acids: CASSEGQVSNQPQHF. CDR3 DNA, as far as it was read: TGTGCCAGCAGTGAAGGGCAGGTTAGCAATCAGCCC. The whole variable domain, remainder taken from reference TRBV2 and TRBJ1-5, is EPEVTQTPSHQVTQMGQEVILRCVPISNHLYFYWYRQILGQKVEFLVSFYNNEISEKSEIFDDQFSVERPDGSNFTLKIRSTKLEDSAMYFCASSEGQVSNQPQHFGDGTRLSIL.

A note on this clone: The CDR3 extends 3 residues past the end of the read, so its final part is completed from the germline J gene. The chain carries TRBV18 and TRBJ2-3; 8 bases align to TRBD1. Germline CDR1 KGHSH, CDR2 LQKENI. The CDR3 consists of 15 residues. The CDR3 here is CASSSTTGVDQPQYF. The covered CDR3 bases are TGTGCCAGCTCATCAACGACAGGGGTGGATCAGCCG.

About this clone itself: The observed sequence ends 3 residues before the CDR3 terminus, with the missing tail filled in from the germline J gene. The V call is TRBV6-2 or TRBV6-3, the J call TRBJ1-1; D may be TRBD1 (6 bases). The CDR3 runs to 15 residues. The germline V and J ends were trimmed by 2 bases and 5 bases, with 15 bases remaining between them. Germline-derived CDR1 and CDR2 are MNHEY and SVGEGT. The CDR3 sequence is CASSYQDSSTTEAFF. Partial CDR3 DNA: TGTGCCAGCAGTTACCAGGACAGTAGTACGACTGAA.

This chain's CDR3 is CASSYTGQGTDTQYF. The covered CDR3 bases are TGTGCCAGCAGTTACACTGGACAGGGCACAGATACG. The gene calls are TRBV6-2 or TRBV6-3 and TRBJ2-3; TRBD1 aligns across 7 bases. The sequenced fragment ends 3 residues before the CDR3 boundary, so the rest is inferred from the germline J gene. Germline V CDR1 and CDR2: MNHEY, SVGEGT. There are 15 residues in the CDR3. Unmatched junction bases numbered 3, after V lost 2 bases and J lost 1 base.

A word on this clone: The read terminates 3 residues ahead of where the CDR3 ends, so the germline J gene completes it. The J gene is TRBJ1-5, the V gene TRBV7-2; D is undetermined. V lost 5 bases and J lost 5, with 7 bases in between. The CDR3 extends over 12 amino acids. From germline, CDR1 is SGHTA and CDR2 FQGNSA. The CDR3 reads CASSPLYQPQHF. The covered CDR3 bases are TGTGCCAGCAGCCCCTTATATCAGCCC.

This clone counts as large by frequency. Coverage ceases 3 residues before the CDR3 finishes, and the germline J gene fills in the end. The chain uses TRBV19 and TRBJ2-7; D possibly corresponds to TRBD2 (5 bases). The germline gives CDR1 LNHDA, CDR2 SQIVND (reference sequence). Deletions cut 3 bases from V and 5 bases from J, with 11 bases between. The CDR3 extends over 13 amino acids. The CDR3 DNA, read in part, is TGTGCCAGTAGTATCGCCGACGGGGACGAG. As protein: CASSIADGDE. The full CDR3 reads CASSIADGDEQYF.

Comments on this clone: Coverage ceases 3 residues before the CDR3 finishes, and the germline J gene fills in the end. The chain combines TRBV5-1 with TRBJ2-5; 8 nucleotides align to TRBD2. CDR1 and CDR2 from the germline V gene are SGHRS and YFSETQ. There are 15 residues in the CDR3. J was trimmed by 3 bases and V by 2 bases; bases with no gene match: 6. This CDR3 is CASSFTGGEEETQYF. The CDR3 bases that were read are TGCGCCAGCAGCTTCACGGGAGGGGAAGAAGAGACC.

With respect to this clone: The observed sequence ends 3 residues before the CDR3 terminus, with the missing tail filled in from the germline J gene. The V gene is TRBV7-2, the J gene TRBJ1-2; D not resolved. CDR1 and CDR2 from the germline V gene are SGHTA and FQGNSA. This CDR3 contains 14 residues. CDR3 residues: CASSPSGSSYDYTF. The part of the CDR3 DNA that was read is TGTGCCAGCAGCCCTAGCGGATCCTCCTACGAC.

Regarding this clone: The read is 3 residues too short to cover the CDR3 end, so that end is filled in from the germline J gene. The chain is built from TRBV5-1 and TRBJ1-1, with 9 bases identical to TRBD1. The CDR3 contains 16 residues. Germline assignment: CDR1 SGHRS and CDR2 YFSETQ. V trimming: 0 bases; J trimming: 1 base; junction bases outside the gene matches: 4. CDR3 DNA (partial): TGCGCCAGCAGCTTGGCGGGACAGGGTTCGAACACTGAA. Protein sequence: CASSLAGQGSNTE. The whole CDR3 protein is CASSLAGQGSNTEAFF. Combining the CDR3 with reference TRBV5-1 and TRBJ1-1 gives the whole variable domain KAGVTQTPRYLIKTRGQQVTLSCSPISGHRSVSWYQQTPGQGLQFLFEYFSETQRNKGNFPGRFSGRQFSNSRSEMNVSTLELGDSALYLCASSLAGQGSNTEAFFGQGTRLTVV.

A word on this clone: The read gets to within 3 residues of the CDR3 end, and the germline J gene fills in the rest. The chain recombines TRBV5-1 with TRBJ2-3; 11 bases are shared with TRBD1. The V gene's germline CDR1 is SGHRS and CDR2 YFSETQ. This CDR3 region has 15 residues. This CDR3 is CASRRTGGRGETQYF. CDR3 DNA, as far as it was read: TGCGCCAGCAGAAGGACAGGGGGCCGTGGAGAGACG.

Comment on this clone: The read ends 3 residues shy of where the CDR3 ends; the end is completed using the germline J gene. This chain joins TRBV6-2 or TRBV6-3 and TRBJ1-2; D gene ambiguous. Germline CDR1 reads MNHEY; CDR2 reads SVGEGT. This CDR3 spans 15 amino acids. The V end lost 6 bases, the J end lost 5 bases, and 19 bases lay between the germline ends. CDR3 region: CASRPPYTEVYGYTF. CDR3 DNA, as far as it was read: TGTGCCAGCAGACCACCCTATACAGAGGTATATGGC.

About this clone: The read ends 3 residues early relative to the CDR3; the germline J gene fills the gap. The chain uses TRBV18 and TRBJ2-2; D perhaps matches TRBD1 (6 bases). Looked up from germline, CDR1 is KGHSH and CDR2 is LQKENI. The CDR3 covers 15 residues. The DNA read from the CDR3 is TGTGCCAGCTCACGCCGGACAGCTTCTAATGAAAAG. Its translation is CASSRRTASNEK. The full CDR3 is CASSRRTASNEKLFF.

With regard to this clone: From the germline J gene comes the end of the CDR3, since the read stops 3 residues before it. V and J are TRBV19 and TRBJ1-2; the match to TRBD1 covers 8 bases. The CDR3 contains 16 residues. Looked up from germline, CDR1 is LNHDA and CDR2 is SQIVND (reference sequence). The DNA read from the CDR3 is TGTGCCAGTAGTAACCGACGGTCAGGGGGCACAGATACC. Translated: CASSNRRSGGTDT. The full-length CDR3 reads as CASSNRRSGGTDTYTF.

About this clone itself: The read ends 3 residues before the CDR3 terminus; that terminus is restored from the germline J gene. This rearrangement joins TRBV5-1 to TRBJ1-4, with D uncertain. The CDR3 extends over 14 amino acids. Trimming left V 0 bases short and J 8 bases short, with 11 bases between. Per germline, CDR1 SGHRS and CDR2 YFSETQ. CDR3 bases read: TGCGCCAGCAGCTTGGCGCCGGGTAACGAAAAA. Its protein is CASSLAPGNEK. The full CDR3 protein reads CASSLAPGNEKLFF.

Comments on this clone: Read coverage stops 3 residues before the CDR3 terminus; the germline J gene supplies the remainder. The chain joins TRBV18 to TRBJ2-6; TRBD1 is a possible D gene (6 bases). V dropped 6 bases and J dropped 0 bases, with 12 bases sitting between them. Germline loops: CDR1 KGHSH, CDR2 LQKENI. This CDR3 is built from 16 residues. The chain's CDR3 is CASSQGQNSGANVLTF. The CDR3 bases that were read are TGTGCCAGCTCGCAAGGACAGAACTCTGGGGCCAACGTC.

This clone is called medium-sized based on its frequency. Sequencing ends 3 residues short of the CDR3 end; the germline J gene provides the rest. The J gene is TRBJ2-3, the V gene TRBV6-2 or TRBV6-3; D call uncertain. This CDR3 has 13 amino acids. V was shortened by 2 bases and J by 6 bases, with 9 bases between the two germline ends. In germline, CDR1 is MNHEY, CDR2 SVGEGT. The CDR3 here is CASSYTDGDTQYF. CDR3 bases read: TGTGCCAGCAGTTACACCGACGGGGATACG.

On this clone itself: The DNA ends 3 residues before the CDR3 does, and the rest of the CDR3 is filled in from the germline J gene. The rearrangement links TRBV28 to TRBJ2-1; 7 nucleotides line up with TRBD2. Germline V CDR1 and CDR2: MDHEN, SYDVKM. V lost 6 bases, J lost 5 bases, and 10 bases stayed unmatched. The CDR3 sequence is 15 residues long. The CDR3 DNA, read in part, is TGTGCCAGCAGCTTAGTAGCGGGTATTAACAATGAG. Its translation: CASSLVAGINNE. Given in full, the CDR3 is CASSLVAGINNEQFF.

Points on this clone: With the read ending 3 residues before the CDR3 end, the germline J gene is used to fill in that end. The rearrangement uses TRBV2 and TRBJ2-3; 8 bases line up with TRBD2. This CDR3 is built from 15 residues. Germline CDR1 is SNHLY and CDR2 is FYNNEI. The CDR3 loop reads CASRIGGLVVETQYF. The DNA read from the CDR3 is TGTGCCAGCAGAATCGGGGGACTAGTCGTTGAGACG.

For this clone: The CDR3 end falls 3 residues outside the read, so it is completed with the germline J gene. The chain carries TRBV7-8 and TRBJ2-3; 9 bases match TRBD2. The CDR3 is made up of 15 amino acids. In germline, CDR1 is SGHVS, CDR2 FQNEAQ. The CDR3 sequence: CASSRMTSGQETQYF. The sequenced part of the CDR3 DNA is TGTGCCAGCAGCCGGATGACTAGCGGCCAAGAGACG.